Below, 7 T cell receptor beta chains from the same sample are listed, as sequenced in a study of T cells in Graves' hyperthyroidism and ophthalmopathy. Authors of the study amplified TCR beta CDR3 regions from RNA transcripts. TCR CDR3 regions were first amplified by RT-PCR with HTBI primers. One entry per CDR3 protein results from TCRdb running MiXCR on the multiplex PCR reads. The profile shows hundreds of thousands of distinct CDR3 sequences, 16% of them singletons. Sequencing was carried out using blood. These receptors all stem from a woman between 40 and 55 years old with Graves' ophthalmopathy.

This clonotype appeared many times. V usage is TRBV6-1 and J usage is TRBJ1-5, with 10 bases that match TRBD1. The germline V gene has CDR1 MNHNS and CDR2 SASEGT. The CDR3 runs to 16 residues. The junction had 13 bases not matched to a gene; V was cut back by 7 bases and J by 7 bases. The chain's CDR3 is CASTTRDRGSVQPQHF. The CDR3 nucleotides read TGTGCCAGCACGACCCGGGACAGGGGTTCTGTACAGCCCCAGCATTTT.

With respect to this clonotype: It may be a read error: a sequence one base away is much more abundant. This chain uses TRBV28 with TRBJ1-5; D gene uncertain. Germline V gene sequence: CDR1 MDHEN, CDR2 SYDVKM. Trimming stripped 5 bases from V and 8 bases from J, with 10 bases between. The CDR3 runs 12 residues. This chain's CDR3 is CASSTPLEPQHF. For the CDR3, the DNA is TGTGCCAGCAGTACCCCACTAGAGCCCCAGCATTTT.

This chain links TRBV5-1 with TRBJ1-4, with D tentatively TRBD1 (5 bases). Trimming removed 0 bases from V and 0 bases from J, with 9 bases in between. This CDR3 comprises 16 residues. The germline CDR1 and CDR2 sequences are SGHRS and YFSETQ. The CDR3 region has the DNA TGCGCCAGCAGCTTGGCCGGGACCTCAACTAATGAAAAACTGTTTTTT. Protein sequence: CASSLAGTSTNEKLFF.

Ten or more counts support this clonotype. The gene calls are TRBV12-3 or TRBV12-4 and TRBJ2-7; D is perhaps TRBD2 (5 bases). CDR3 length: 16 amino acids. Trimming left V 5 bases short and J 5 bases short, with 22 bases between. CDR3 sequence reads: CASSGGGSLTFHEQYF. The DNA of the CDR3 is TGTGCCAGCAGTGGAGGTGGGAGCTTGACCTTCCACGAGCAGTACTTC.

This chain uses TRBV7-9 with TRBJ2-6; maybe TRBD2 (5 bases). Germline CDR1 is SEHNR and CDR2 is FQNEAQ (reference sequence). V lost 3 bases and J 0 bases, leaving 24 bases between the germline ends. The CDR3 runs to 21 residues. CDR3: CASSFPRVNEIPPSGANVLTF. CDR3 DNA sequence: TGTGCCAGCAGCTTCCCGCGGGTCAATGAAATTCCCCCCTCTGGGGCCAACGTCCTGACTTTC.

This clonotype was recorded at least ten times. The chain combines TRBV6-4 with TRBJ2-2; D possibly uses TRBD1 or TRBD2 (5 bases each). Germline assignment: CDR1 MRHNA and CDR2 SNTAGT. V lost 3 bases, J lost 5 bases, and 10 bases lay in between. This CDR3 has 14 residues. The CDR3 spells CASSEGDDTGELFF. In nucleotides, the CDR3 is TGTGCCAGCAGTGAAGGGGACGATACCGGGGAGCTGTTTTTT.

J is TRBJ1-6 and V is TRBV18; 10 bases line up with TRBD1. The germline gives CDR1 KGHSH, CDR2 LQKENI. V was clipped by 4 bases and J by 5 bases; unmatched bases: 8. The CDR3 contains 17 residues. The CDR3 bases are TGTGCCAGCTCACGACTGGGACAGGGGTTTGATAATTCACCCCTCCACTTT. This gives the protein CASSRLGQGFDNSPLHF.